A selection of T cell receptor beta chains follows, all from one sample in a study of neoadjuvant nivolumab and ipilimumab in lung cancer. Method: immunoSEQ multiplex PCR; TCRdb's copy keeps in-frame clones and lacks some. The top ten clones hold more than 6.5% of a sample with 6,500 to 9,000 clones, roughly 83% of them seen once. Sequencing was performed on adjacent normal lung tissue, taken after neoadjuvant nivolumab, alone or with ipilimumab, at or shortly before surgery. These receptors were taken from an adult with non-small cell lung cancer. The CDR3 runs from the conserved cysteine through the conserved F or W. The order of the fields is clone size, CDR3 length, D gene, J gene, V gene, CDR3 protein, CDR3 DNA. The D gene is left open where the match is weak. The size field is filled for only some rows; it gives once, few, many or a size class.

abundance: -
len: 12
d_gene: -
j_gene: TRBJ1-2
v_gene: TRBV27
CDR3aa: CASSTGRSGYTF
CDR3nt: TGTGCCAGCAGTACTGGACGGAGTGGCTACACCTTC

abundance: -
len: 15
d_gene: TRBD2
j_gene: TRBJ2-1
v_gene: TRBV7-2
CDR3aa: CASSPRDYSYNEQFF
CDR3nt: TGTGCCAGCAGCCCCCGGGACTACTCCTACAATGAGCAGTTCTTC

abundance: -
len: 15
d_gene: -
j_gene: TRBJ2-7
v_gene: TRBV9
CDR3aa: CASSASSGGRNEQYF
CDR3nt: TGTGCCAGCAGCGCCTCCTCTGGGGGGCGAAACGAGCAGTACTTC

abundance: -
len: 14
d_gene: -
j_gene: TRBJ2-7
v_gene: TRBV30
CDR3aa: CAWAGSAGKYEQYF
CDR3nt: TGTGCCTGGGCTGGGTCGGCAGGTAAGTACGAGCAGTACTTC

abundance: medium-sized
len: 11
d_gene: -
j_gene: TRBJ2-7
v_gene: TRBV6-6
CDR3aa: CASSYAYEQYF
CDR3nt: TGTGCCAGCAGTTACGCGTACGAGCAGTACTTC

abundance: -
len: 16
d_gene: -
j_gene: TRBJ1-2
v_gene: TRBV18
CDR3aa: CASSPAYDSSNYGYTF
CDR3nt: TGTGCCAGCTCACCAGCGTACGACAGTTCTAACTATGGCTACACCTTC

abundance: -
len: 15
d_gene: TRBD1
j_gene: TRBJ1-4
v_gene: TRBV4-3
CDR3aa: CASSPLDRAGEKLFF
CDR3nt: TGCGCCAGCAGCCCCTTGGACAGGGCCGGCGAAAAACTGTTTTTT

abundance: -
len: 16
d_gene: TRBD2
j_gene: TRBJ2-7
v_gene: TRBV9
CDR3aa: CASSPGGSGGSYEQYF
CDR3nt: TGTGCCAGCAGCCCCGGAGGTAGCGGGGGCTCCTACGAGCAGTACTTC

abundance: -
len: 13
d_gene: -
j_gene: TRBJ2-3
v_gene: TRBV5-1
CDR3aa: CASSPFTGDTQYF
CDR3nt: TGCGCCAGCAGCCCCTTTACAGGCGATACGCAGTATTTT

abundance: once
len: 15
d_gene: TRBD1
j_gene: TRBJ2-7
v_gene: TRBV11-2
CDR3aa: CASSASGTVSYEQYF
CDR3nt: TGTGCCAGCAGCGCCTCAGGGACAGTCTCCTACGAGCAGTACTTC

abundance: -
len: 14
d_gene: TRBD2
j_gene: TRBJ2-7
v_gene: TRBV10-1
CDR3aa: CASSGGSGGDEQYF
CDR3nt: TGCGCCAGCAGTGGGGGTAGCGGGGGCGACGAGCAGTACTTC

abundance: -
len: 15
d_gene: -
j_gene: TRBJ1-6
v_gene: TRBV5-1
CDR3aa: CASSADGSYNSPLHF
CDR3nt: TGCGCCAGCAGCGCGGACGGCTCCTATAATTCACCCCTCCACTTT

abundance: -
len: 17
d_gene: -
j_gene: TRBJ2-7
v_gene: TRBV27
CDR3aa: CASSLLISGVPGYEQYF
CDR3nt: TGTGCCAGCAGTTTATTGATTTCAGGGGTTCCGGGCTACGAGCAGTACTTC

abundance: once
len: 11
d_gene: -
j_gene: TRBJ2-7
v_gene: TRBV10-3
CDR3aa: CAISALNEQYF
CDR3nt: TGTGCCATCAGTGCCTTAAACGAGCAGTACTTC

abundance: -
len: 15
d_gene: -
j_gene: TRBJ2-7
v_gene: TRBV27
CDR3aa: CASSPTGTTSYEQYF
CDR3nt: TGTGCCAGCAGTCCGACCGGGACAACATCCTACGAGCAGTACTTC

abundance: -
len: 14
d_gene: -
j_gene: TRBJ2-5
v_gene: TRBV7-2
CDR3aa: CASSLDPLQETQYF
CDR3nt: TGTGCCAGCAGCTTAGACCCTCTCCAAGAGACCCAGTACTTC

abundance: -
len: 15
d_gene: -
j_gene: TRBJ1-2
v_gene: TRBV27
CDR3aa: CASSLWGSLTLGYTF
CDR3nt: TGTGCCAGCAGTTTATGGGGGAGCCTGACGTTGGGCTACACCTTC

abundance: -
len: 16
d_gene: -
j_gene: TRBJ1-2
v_gene: TRBV6-6
CDR3aa: CASSHRDTFLNYGYTF
CDR3nt: TGTGCCAGCAGTCACAGGGACACCTTTTTAAACTATGGCTACACCTTC

abundance: -
len: 12
d_gene: TRBD2
j_gene: TRBJ2-1
v_gene: TRBV6-5
CDR3aa: CASRSGAHEQFF
CDR3nt: TGTGCCAGCAGAAGCGGGGCGCATGAGCAGTTCTTC

abundance: -
len: 15
d_gene: -
j_gene: TRBJ1-1
v_gene: TRBV5-1
CDR3aa: CASRTRDSMNTEAFF
CDR3nt: TGCGCCAGCAGGACACGGGACTCTATGAACACTGAAGCTTTCTTT

abundance: -
len: 14
d_gene: TRBD2
j_gene: TRBJ2-1
v_gene: TRBV5-4
CDR3aa: CASSYLGSGVGRFF
CDR3nt: TGTGCCAGCAGCTACCTGGGTAGCGGGGTAGGTAGGTTCTTC

abundance: -
len: 16
d_gene: TRBD2
j_gene: TRBJ2-3
v_gene: TRBV10-3
CDR3aa: CAISESSGGAQDTQYF
CDR3nt: TGTGCCATCAGTGAGTCAAGCGGGGGGGCCCAAGATACGCAGTATTTT

abundance: -
len: 13
d_gene: -
j_gene: TRBJ2-3
v_gene: TRBV10-2
CDR3aa: CAGQDAYTDTQYF
CDR3nt: TGCGCCGGCCAAGATGCGTACACAGATACGCAGTATTTT

abundance: -
len: 14
d_gene: -
j_gene: TRBJ2-3
v_gene: TRBV7-9
CDR3aa: CASSPSLSTDTQYF
CDR3nt: TGTGCCAGCAGTCCGTCTCTAAGCACAGATACGCAGTATTTT

abundance: -
len: 14
d_gene: -
j_gene: TRBJ1-5
v_gene: TRBV4-1
CDR3aa: CASSQDGGSQPQHF
CDR3nt: TGCGCCAGCAGCCAAGATGGGGGTAGTCAGCCCCAGCATTTT

abundance: -
len: 15
d_gene: TRBD1
j_gene: TRBJ1-2
v_gene: TRBV6-5
CDR3aa: CASSYQTGTNYGYTF
CDR3nt: TGTGCCAGCAGTTACCAGACAGGGACTAACTATGGCTACACCTTC

abundance: -
len: 15
d_gene: TRBD1
j_gene: TRBJ2-3
v_gene: TRBV15
CDR3aa: CATSRDRASTDTQYF
CDR3nt: TGTGCCACCAGCCGTGACAGGGCAAGCACAGATACGCAGTATTTT

abundance: -
len: 13
d_gene: -
j_gene: TRBJ2-7
v_gene: TRBV7-2
CDR3aa: CASSDRGPYEQYF
CDR3nt: TGTGCCAGCAGCGACCGCGGGCCCTACGAGCAGTACTTC

abundance: once
len: 14
d_gene: -
j_gene: TRBJ2-2
v_gene: TRBV25-1
CDR3aa: CATRWGENTGELFF
CDR3nt: TGTGCCACCCGTTGGGGGGAAAACACCGGGGAGCTGTTTTTT

abundance: -
len: 18
d_gene: TRBD2
j_gene: TRBJ2-1
v_gene: TRBV11-1
CDR3aa: CASSPGLAGGSLVNEQFF
CDR3nt: TGTGCCAGCAGTCCGGGACTAGCGGGGGGATCTTTAGTCAATGAGCAGTTCTTC

abundance: -
len: 13
d_gene: -
j_gene: TRBJ2-7
v_gene: TRBV5-1
CDR3aa: CASSLERAGEQYF
CDR3nt: TGCGCCAGCAGCTTGGAAAGGGCGGGCGAGCAGTACTTC

abundance: -
len: 16
d_gene: TRBD2
j_gene: TRBJ2-5
v_gene: TRBV6-1
CDR3aa: CASSESPGLVQETQYF
CDR3nt: TGTGCCAGCAGTGAATCACCGGGACTAGTTCAAGAGACCCAGTACTTC

abundance: -
len: 16
d_gene: -
j_gene: TRBJ2-7
v_gene: TRBV6-1
CDR3aa: CASSEGWALSSYEQYF
CDR3nt: TGTGCCAGCAGTGAAGGGTGGGCCCTTAGCTCCTACGAGCAGTACTTC

abundance: -
len: 14
d_gene: -
j_gene: TRBJ2-7
v_gene: TRBV5-1
CDR3aa: CASSLGVGTYEQYF
CDR3nt: TGCGCCAGCAGCTTGGGGGTTGGGACCTACGAGCAGTACTTC

abundance: -
len: 15
d_gene: TRBD1
j_gene: TRBJ2-1
v_gene: TRBV7-2
CDR3aa: CASSSGTGAYNEQFF
CDR3nt: TGTGCCAGCAGCTCCGGGACAGGGGCCTACAATGAGCAGTTCTTC

abundance: -
len: 14
d_gene: -
j_gene: TRBJ1-1
v_gene: TRBV5-6
CDR3aa: CASSLGRANTEAFF
CDR3nt: TGTGCCAGCAGCTTGGGGCGGGCAAACACTGAAGCTTTCTTT

abundance: once
len: 15
d_gene: -
j_gene: TRBJ2-4
v_gene: TRBV27
CDR3aa: CASSPPSGAKNIQYF
CDR3nt: TGTGCCAGCAGTCCCCCCTCGGGGGCCAAAAACATTCAGTACTTC

abundance: -
len: 12
d_gene: -
j_gene: TRBJ2-5
v_gene: TRBV29-1
CDR3aa: CSVPDYQETQYF
CDR3nt: TGCAGCGTTCCTGACTACCAAGAGACCCAGTACTTC

abundance: few
len: 14
d_gene: -
j_gene: TRBJ1-6
v_gene: TRBV9
CDR3aa: CASSVGTVNSPLHF
CDR3nt: TGTGCCAGCAGCGTAGGTACAGTAAATTCACCCCTCCACTTT

abundance: few
len: 11
d_gene: -
j_gene: TRBJ2-1
v_gene: TRBV18
CDR3aa: CASFSNIGQFF
CDR3nt: TGTGCCAGCTTCAGCAACATCGGGCAGTTCTTC

abundance: -
len: 16
d_gene: -
j_gene: TRBJ2-5
v_gene: TRBV7-9
CDR3aa: CASSLRTQFEMETQYF
CDR3nt: TGTGCCAGCAGCTTAAGGACACAATTTGAAATGGAGACCCAGTACTTC

abundance: -
len: 14
d_gene: -
j_gene: TRBJ1-5
v_gene: TRBV7-9
CDR3aa: CASTDGQKNQPQHF
CDR3nt: TGTGCCAGCACCGACGGACAGAAAAATCAGCCCCAGCATTTT

abundance: -
len: 17
d_gene: TRBD1
j_gene: TRBJ1-3
v_gene: TRBV6-1
CDR3aa: CASSDPGQLSSGNTIYF
CDR3nt: TGTGCCAGCAGTGATCCGGGACAGCTATCCTCTGGAAACACCATATATTTT

abundance: -
len: 17
d_gene: TRBD2
j_gene: TRBJ2-5
v_gene: TRBV5-1
CDR3aa: CASSSGTSVRGGETQYF
CDR3nt: TGCGCCAGCAGCTCCGGGACTAGCGTAAGGGGAGGGGAGACCCAGTACTTC